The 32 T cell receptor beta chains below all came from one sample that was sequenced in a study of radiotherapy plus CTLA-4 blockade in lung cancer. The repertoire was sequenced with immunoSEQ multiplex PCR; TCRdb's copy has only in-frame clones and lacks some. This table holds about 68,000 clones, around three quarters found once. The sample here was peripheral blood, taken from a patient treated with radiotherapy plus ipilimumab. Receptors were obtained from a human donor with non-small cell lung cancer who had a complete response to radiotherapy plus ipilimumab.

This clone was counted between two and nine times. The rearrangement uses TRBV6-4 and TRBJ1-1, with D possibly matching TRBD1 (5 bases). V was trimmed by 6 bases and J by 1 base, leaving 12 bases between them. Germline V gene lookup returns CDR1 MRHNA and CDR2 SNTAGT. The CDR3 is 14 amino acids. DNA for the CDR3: TGTGCCAGCAGATCGGGGGAGAGGAACACTGAAGCTTTCTTT. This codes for CASRSGERNTEAFF.

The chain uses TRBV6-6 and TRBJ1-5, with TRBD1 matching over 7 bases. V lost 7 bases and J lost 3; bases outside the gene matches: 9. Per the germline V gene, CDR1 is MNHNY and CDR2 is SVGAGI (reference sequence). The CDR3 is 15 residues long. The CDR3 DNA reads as TGTGCCAGCAACAGTTGGACAGGCTTCAATCAGCCCCAGCATTTT. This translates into CASNSWTGFNQPQHF.

CDR3 nucleotides: TGTGCCAGCAGTTTTTCCGAGACAGGGGAGGTTGGCTACACCTTC. Protein product: CASSFSETGEVGYTF. V is TRBV6-6 and J is TRBJ1-2; 8 bases fit TRBD1. The CDR3 is 15 residues long. V trimming: 4 bases; J trimming: 7 bases; junction bases outside the gene matches: 11. Germline assignment: CDR1 MNHNY and CDR2 SVGAGI (reference sequence).

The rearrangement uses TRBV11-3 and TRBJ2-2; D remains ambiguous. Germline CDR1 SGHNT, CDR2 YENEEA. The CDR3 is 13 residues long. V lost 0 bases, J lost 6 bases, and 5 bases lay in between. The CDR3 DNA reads TGTGCCAGCAGCTTAGATGAATCCGGGGAGCTGTTTTTT. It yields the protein CASSLDESGELFF. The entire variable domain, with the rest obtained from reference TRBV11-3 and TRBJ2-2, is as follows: EAGVVQSPRYKIIEKKQPVAFWCNPISGHNTLYWYLQNLGQGPELLIRYENEEAVDDSQLPKDRFSAERLKGVDSTLKIQPAELGDSAVYLCASSLDESGELFFGEGSRLTVL.

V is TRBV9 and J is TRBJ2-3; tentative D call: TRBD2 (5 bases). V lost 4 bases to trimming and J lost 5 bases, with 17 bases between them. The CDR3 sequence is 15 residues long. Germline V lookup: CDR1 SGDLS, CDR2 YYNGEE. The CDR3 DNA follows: TGTGCCAGCAGCCTTTCGGCCGTGGCGGGAGATACGCAGTATTTT. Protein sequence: CASSLSAVAGDTQYF.

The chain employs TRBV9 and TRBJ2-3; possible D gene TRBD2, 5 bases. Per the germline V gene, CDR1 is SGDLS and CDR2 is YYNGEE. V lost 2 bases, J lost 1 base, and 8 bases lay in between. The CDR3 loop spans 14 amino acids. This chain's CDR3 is CASSVGVGTDTQYF. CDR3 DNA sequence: TGTGCCAGCAGCGTCGGGGTTGGCACAGATACGCAGTATTTT.

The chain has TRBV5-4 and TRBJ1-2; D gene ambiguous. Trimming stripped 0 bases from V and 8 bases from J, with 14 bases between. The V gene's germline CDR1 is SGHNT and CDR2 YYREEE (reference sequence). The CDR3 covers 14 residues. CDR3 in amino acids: CASSLGQEVEGYTF. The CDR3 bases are TGTGCCAGCAGCTTGGGCCAGGAGGTGGAGGGCTACACCTTC.

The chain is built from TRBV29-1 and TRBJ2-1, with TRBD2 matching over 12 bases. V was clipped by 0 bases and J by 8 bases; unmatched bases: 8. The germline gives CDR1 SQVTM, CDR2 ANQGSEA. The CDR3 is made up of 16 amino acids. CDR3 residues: CSVEDRLAGVLDEQFF. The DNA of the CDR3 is TGCAGCGTTGAAGATCGACTAGCGGGAGTACTCGATGAGCAGTTCTTC.

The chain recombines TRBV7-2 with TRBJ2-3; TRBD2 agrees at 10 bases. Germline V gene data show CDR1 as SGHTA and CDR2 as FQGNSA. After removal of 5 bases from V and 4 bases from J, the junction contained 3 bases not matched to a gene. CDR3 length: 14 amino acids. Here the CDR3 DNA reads TGTGCCAGCAGCCCTAGCGGGAGTCCAGATACGCAGTATTTT. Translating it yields CASSPSGSPDTQYF.

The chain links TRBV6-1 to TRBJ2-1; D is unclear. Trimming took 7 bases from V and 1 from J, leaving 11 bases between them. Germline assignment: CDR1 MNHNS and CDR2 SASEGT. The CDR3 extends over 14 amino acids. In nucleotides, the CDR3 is TGTGCCAGCACCGCAGATCCGTCCTACAATGAGCAGTTCTTC. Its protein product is CASTADPSYNEQFF.

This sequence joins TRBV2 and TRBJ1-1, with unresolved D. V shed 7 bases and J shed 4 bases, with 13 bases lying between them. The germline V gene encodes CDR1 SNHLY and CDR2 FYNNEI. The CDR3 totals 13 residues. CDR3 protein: CASTKVEGTEAFF. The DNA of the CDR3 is TGTGCCAGCACTAAGGTGGAGGGCACTGAAGCTTTCTTT. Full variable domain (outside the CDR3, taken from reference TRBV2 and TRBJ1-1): EPEVTQTPSHQVTQMGQEVILRCVPISNHLYFYWYRQILGQKVEFLVSFYNNEISEKSEIFDDQFSVERPDGSNFTLKIRSTKLEDSAMYFCASTKVEGTEAFFGQGTRLTVV.

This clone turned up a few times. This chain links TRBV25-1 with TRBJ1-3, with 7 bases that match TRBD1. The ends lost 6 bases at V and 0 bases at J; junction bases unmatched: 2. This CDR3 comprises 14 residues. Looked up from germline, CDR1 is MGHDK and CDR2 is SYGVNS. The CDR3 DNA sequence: TGTGCCAGCAGGGACAGGATCTCTGGAAACACCATATATTTT. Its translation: CASRDRISGNTIYF.

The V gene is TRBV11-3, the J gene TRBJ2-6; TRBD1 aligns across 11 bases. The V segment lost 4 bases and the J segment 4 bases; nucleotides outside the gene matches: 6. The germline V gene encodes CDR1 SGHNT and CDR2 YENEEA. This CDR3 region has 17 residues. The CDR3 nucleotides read TGTGCCAGCAGCTCTGGACAGGGGGCTCTCGGGGCCAACGTCCTGACTTTC. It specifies CASSSGQGALGANVLTF.

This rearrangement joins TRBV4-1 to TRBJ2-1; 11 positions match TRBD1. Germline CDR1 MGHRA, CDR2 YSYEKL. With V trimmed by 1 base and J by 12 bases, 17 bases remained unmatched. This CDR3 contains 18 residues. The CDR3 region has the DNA TGCGCCAGCAGCCAAGTCTTTGCCCGGACAGGGGGCCTCCTAGGGCAGTTCTTC. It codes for CASSQVFARTGGLLGQFF.

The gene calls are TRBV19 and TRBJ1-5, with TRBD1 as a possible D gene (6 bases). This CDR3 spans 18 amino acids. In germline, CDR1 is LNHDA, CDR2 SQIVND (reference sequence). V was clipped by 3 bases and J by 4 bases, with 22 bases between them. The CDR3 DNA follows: TGTGCCAGTAGTATCCCCAGCAGGGGCGGAGGTGGTAATCAGCCCCAGCATTTT. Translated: CASSIPSRGGGGNQPQHF.

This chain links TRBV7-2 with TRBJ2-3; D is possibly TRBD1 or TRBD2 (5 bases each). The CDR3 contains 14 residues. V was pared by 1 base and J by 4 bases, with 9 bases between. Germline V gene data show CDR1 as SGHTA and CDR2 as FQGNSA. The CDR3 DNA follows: TGTGCCAGCAGCTTAGTGCAGGGACCAGATACGCAGTATTTT. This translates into CASSLVQGPDTQYF.

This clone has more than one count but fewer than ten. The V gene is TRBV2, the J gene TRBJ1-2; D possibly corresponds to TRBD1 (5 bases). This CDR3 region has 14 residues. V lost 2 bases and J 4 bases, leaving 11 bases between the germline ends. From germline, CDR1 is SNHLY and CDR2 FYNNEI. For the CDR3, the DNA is TGTGCCAGCAGTGAAATGGGGGGGTTCTATGGCTACACCTTC. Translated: CASSEMGGFYGYTF.

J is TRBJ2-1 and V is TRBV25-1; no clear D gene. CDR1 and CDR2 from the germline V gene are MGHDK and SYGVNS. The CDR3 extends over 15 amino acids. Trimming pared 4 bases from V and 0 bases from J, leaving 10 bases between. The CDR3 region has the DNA TGTGCCAGCAGTGGGTACCTGAGCTCCTACAATGAGCAGTTCTTC. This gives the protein CASSGYLSSYNEQFF.

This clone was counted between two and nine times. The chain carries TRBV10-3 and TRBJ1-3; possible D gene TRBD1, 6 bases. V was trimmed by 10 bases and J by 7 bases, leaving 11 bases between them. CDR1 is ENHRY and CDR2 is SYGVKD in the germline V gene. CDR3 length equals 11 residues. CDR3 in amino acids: CATTTGNTIYF. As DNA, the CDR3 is TGTGCCACCACAACAGGGAACACCATATATTTT.

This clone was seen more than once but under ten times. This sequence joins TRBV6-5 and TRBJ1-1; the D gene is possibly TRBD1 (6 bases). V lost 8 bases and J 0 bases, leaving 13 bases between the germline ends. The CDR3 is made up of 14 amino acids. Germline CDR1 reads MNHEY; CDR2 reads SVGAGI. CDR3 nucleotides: TGTGCCAGCGAGTCGGGGGGGCTGAACACTGAAGCTTTCTTT. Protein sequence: CASESGGLNTEAFF.

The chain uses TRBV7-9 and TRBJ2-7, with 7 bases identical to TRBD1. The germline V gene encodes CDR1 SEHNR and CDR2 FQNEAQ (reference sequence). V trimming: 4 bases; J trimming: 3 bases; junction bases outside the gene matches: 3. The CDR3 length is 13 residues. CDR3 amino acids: CASSSDRHYEQYV. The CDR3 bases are TGTGCCAGCAGCTCGGACAGGCACTACGAGCAGTACGTC.

Written as DNA, the CDR3 is TGTGCCAGTAGGGACAGCGCAGGGGCCTATGGCTACACCTTC. This codes for CASRDSAGAYGYTF. The V and J genes are TRBV19 and TRBJ1-2; tentative D call: TRBD1 (6 bases). The CDR3 consists of 14 residues. The V gene lost 6 bases and the J gene lost 4 bases, with 15 bases spanning the gap. In germline, CDR1 is LNHDA, CDR2 SQIVND (reference sequence). Drawing the rest from reference TRBV19 and TRBJ1-2, the complete variable domain is DGGITQSPKYLFRKEGQNVTLSCEQNLNHDAMYWYRQDPGQGLRLIYYSQIVNDFQKGDIAEGYSVSREKKESFPLTVTSAQKNPTAFYLCASRDSAGAYGYTFGSGTRLTVV.

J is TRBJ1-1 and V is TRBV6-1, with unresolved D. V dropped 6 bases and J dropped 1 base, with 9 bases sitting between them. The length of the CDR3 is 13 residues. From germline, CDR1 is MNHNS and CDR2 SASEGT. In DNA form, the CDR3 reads TGTGCCAGCAGAGAGGGAACGAACACTGAAGCTTTCTTT. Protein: CASREGTNTEAFF.

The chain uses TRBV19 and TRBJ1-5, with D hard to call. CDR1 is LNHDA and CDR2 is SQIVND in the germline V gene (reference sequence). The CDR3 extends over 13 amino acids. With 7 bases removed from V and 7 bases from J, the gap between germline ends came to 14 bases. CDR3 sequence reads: CASTPGSRQPQHF. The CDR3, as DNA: TGTGCCAGTACCCCGGGGAGCAGACAGCCCCAGCATTTT. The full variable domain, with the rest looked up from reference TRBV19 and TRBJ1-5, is DGGITQSPKYLFRKEGQNVTLSCEQNLNHDAMYWYRQDPGQGLRLIYYSQIVNDFQKGDIAEGYSVSREKKESFPLTVTSAQKNPTAFYLCASTPGSRQPQHFGDGTRLSIL.

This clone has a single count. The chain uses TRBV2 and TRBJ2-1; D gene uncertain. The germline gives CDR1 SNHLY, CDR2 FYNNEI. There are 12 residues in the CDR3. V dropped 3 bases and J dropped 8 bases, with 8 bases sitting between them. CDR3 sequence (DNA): TGTGCCAGCAGTGATTATCGCCATGAGCAGTTCTTC. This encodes CASSDYRHEQFF. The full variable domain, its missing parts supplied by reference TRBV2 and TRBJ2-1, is EPEVTQTPSHQVTQMGQEVILRCVPISNHLYFYWYRQILGQKVEFLVSFYNNEISEKSEIFDDQFSVERPDGSNFTLKIRSTKLEDSAMYFCASSDYRHEQFFGPGTRLTVL.

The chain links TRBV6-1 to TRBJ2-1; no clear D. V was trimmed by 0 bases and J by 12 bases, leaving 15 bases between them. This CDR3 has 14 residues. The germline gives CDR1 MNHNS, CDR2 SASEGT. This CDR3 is CASSEADLTERQFF. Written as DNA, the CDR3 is TGTGCCAGCAGTGAAGCGGACCTCACAGAGAGGCAGTTCTTC.

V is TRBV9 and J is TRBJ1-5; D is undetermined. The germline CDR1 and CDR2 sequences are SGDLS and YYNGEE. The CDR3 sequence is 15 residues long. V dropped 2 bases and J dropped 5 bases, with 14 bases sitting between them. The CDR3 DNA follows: TGTGCCAGCAGCGTGTCAGGTGGGGAAGATCAGCCCCAGCATTTT. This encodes CASSVSGGEDQPQHF.

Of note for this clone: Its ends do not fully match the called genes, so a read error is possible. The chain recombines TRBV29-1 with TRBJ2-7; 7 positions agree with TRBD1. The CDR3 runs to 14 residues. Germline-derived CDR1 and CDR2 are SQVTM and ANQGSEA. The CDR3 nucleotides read TGCAGCGTGGAAGACAGGGAAACCCCCTACGAGCAGTACTTC. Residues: CSVEDRETPYEQYF.

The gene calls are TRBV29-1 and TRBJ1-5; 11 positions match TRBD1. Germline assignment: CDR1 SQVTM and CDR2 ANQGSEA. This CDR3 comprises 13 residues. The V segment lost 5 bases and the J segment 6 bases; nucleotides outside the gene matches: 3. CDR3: CSVRGTGGQPQHF. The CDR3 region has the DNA TGCAGCGTTCGCGGGACAGGGGGTCAGCCCCAGCATTTT.

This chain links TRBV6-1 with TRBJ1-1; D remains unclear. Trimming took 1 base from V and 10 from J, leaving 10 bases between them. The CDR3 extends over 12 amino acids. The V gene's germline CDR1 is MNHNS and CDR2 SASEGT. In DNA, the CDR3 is TGTGCCAGCAGTGAAGAGGGCAGAAGAGCTTTCTTT. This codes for CASSEEGRRAFF.

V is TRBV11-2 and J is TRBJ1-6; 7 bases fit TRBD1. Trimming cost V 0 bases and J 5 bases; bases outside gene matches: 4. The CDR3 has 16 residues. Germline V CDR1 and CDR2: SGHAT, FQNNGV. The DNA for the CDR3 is TGTGCCAGCAGCTTAGAGGGGACAGCCAATAATTCACCCCTCCACTTT. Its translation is CASSLEGTANNSPLHF.

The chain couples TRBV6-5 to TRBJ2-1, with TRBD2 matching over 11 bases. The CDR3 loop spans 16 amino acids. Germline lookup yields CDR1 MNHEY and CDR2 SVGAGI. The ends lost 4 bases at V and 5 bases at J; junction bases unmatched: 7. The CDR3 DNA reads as TGTGCCAGCAGTTCCCAACTAGCGGGAGACAACAATGAGCAGTTCTTC. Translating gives CASSSQLAGDNNEQFF.